This T cell receptor (beta chain) stems from a study of human versus mouse CDR3 diversity and MHC coevolution. The wider study: Samples had between about 5.5 x 10^6 and 1.7 x 10^7 valid reads.

V was cut by 2 bases and J by 2 bases, with 18 bases left in between. Germline lookup yields CDR1 SGHVS and CDR2 FNYEAQ. The CDR3 sequence is 18 residues long. TCRdb's table, derived via immunoSEQ multiplex PCR, lists solely in-frame clones and lacks some. Of about 83,000 clones in the sample, less than 95% were seen once. The J gene is TRBJ2-2, the V gene TRBV7-6; D is possibly TRBD1 (6 bases). The clonotype was recovered from a person aged 25 to 75 in good health. Sequencing was done on a sample of naive CD4+ T cells from blood. Subset described: CD45RO-negative CD62L-positive naive CD4 T cells. The CDR3 DNA follows: TGTGCCAGCAGCTTATTAGGGGCTGGGGGCGGTAACACCGGGGAGCTGTTTTTT. The encoded protein is CASSLLGAGGGNTGELFF.